A single sample gave rise to the 20 T cell receptor beta chains below, sequenced in a study of blood T cell repertoires in COVID-19. Measured with immunoSEQ multiplex PCR; TCRdb has only the in-frame clones, and not every one. This sample carries 110,000 to 150,000 clones, around 86% of them seen once, and the ten largest clones take 5% to 6%. Sample: peripheral blood. These receptors came from a human donor in a cohort sampled during active COVID-19.

The V and J genes are TRBV7-9 and TRBJ1-5; D perhaps matches TRBD1 (6 bases). V lost 2 bases, J lost 11 bases, and 10 bases lay in between. Germline CDR1 SEHNR, CDR2 FQNEAQ (reference sequence). The length of the CDR3 is 12 residues. Here the CDR3 DNA reads TGTGCCAGCAGCTTAACAGGGACGGCCCAGCATTTT. This gives the protein CASSLTGTAQHF.

The chain is built from TRBV29-1 and TRBJ1-2; possible D gene TRBD1, 6 bases. CDR3 size: 14 residues. Germline V gene data show CDR1 as SQVTM and CDR2 as ANQGSEA. Deletions cut 5 bases from V and 6 bases from J, with 19 bases between. The CDR3 coding sequence is TGCAGCGTTACCCTATCGACAGGTCGAAATGGCTACACCTTC. It encodes CSVTLSTGRNGYTF. The full variable domain, with the rest looked up from reference TRBV29-1 and TRBJ1-2, is SAVISQKPSRDICQRGTSLTIQCQVDSQVTMMFWYRQQPGQSLTLIATANQGSEATYESGFVIDKFPISRPNLTFSTLTVSNMSPEDSSIYLCSVTLSTGRNGYTFGSGTRLTVV.

The chain joins TRBV27 to TRBJ2-7, with 7 positions matching TRBD1. The CDR3 length is 14 residues. Germline values: CDR1 MNHEY, CDR2 SMNVEV (reference sequence). The V segment lost 7 bases and the J segment 0 bases; nucleotides outside the gene matches: 6. CDR3 region: CASTRTGLSYEQYF. CDR3 in DNA: TGTGCCAGCACCCGGACAGGCCTCTCCTACGAGCAGTACTTC.

The chain carries TRBV28 and TRBJ2-7, with a tentative D call TRBD1 (7 bases). The CDR3 consists of 15 residues. Germline V CDR1 and CDR2: MDHEN, SYDVKM. Trimming pared 3 bases from V and 6 bases from J, leaving 18 bases between. The CDR3 loop is CASSFSQGGLFEQYF. The CDR3 DNA sequence: TGTGCCAGCAGTTTCAGCCAGGGGGGTTTGTTCGAGCAGTACTTC.

V and J are TRBV5-6 and TRBJ2-4; TRBD2 agrees at 7 bases. This CDR3 is 19 amino acids long. The germline V gene encodes CDR1 SGHDT and CDR2 YYEEEE. V trimming: 0 bases; J trimming: 1 base; junction bases outside the gene matches: 13. The CDR3 sequence: CASSLAGGGMLGAKNIQYF. DNA for the CDR3: TGTGCCAGCAGCTTGGCGGGAGGAGGTATGTTGGGGGCCAAAAACATTCAGTACTTC. The whole variable domain, remainder taken from reference TRBV5-6 and TRBJ2-4, is DAGVTQSPTHLIKTRGQQVTLRCSPKSGHDTVSWYQQALGQGPQFIFQYYEEEERQRGNFPDRFSGHQFPNYSSELNVNALLLGDSALYLCASSLAGGGMLGAKNIQYFGAGTRLSVL.

This clone was seen just once. This sequence joins TRBV28 and TRBJ1-2; 8 nucleotides align to TRBD1. Germline V CDR1 and CDR2: MDHEN, SYDVKM. The CDR3 extends over 12 amino acids. V was clipped by 6 bases and J by 8 bases; unmatched bases: 5. CDR3 coding DNA: TGTGCCAGCAGAACAGGGGGACCCGGCTACACCTTC. Amino acids: CASRTGGPGYTF.

V gene TRBV27 combines with J gene TRBJ2-1; unclear D gene. CDR1 and CDR2 from the germline V gene are MNHEY and SMNVEV (reference sequence). There are 14 residues in the CDR3. V gave up 3 bases and J gave up 4 bases, with 10 bases separating them. In nucleotides, the CDR3 is TGTGCCAGCAGTTTCGCCCGACAATACAATGAGCAGTTCTTC. Translation: CASSFARQYNEQFF.

This clone was recorded only once. The chain carries TRBV3-1 (or the pseudogene TRBV3-2) and TRBJ2-3, with D perhaps TRBD2 (6 bases). The length of the CDR3 is 19 residues. The V and J ends lost 3 bases and 2 bases respectively, with 24 bases between them. Per germline, CDR1 LGHDT and CDR2 YNNKEL (reference sequence). CDR3 loop: CASSHRRPGRGKVTDTQYF. CDR3 in DNA: TGTGCCAGCAGCCACAGACGGCCGGGGCGGGGTAAGGTCACAGATACGCAGTATTTT.

The CDR3 here is CASSSRHPNEKLFF. In DNA, the CDR3 is TGTGCCAGCAGTAGCAGACATCCAAATGAAAAACTGTTTTTT. V gene TRBV27 combines with J gene TRBJ1-4, with D uncertain. Germline V gives CDR1 MNHEY, CDR2 SMNVEV (reference sequence). With 5 bases removed from V and 5 bases from J, the gap between germline ends came to 12 bases. CDR3 length: 14 amino acids.

This sequence joins TRBV5-1 and TRBJ2-1; D perhaps matches TRBD1 (6 bases). The CDR3 covers 14 residues. The germline V gene encodes CDR1 SGHRS and CDR2 YFSETQ. V lost 0 bases, J lost 6 bases, and 10 bases lay in between. CDR3 in amino acids: CASSLGQDFNEQFF. The CDR3 DNA sequence: TGCGCCAGCAGCTTGGGACAGGACTTCAATGAGCAGTTCTTC. The variable domain in full, completed from reference TRBV5-1 and TRBJ2-1, reads KAGVTQTPRYLIKTRGQQVTLSCSPISGHRSVSWYQQTPGQGLQFLFEYFSETQRNKGNFPGRFSGRQFSNSRSEMNVSTLELGDSALYLCASSLGQDFNEQFFGPGTRLTVL.

This clone was detected a few times. The chain employs TRBV2 and TRBJ2-3; the D gene is possibly TRBD1 (7 bases). From germline, CDR1 is SNHLY and CDR2 FYNNEI. The CDR3 loop spans 13 amino acids. V shed 8 bases and J shed 4 bases, with 13 bases lying between them. CDR3 nucleotide sequence: TGTGCCAGCGTCGGAGGGGGCGCAGATACGCAGTATTTT. This codes for CASVGGGADTQYF. Looking up the rest from reference TRBV2 and TRBJ2-3 gives the full variable domain: EPEVTQTPSHQVTQMGQEVILRCVPISNHLYFYWYRQILGQKVEFLVSFYNNEISEKSEIFDDQFSVERPDGSNFTLKIRSTKLEDSAMYFCASVGGGADTQYFGPGTRLTVL.

This chain joins TRBV10-3 and TRBJ2-3; maybe TRBD2 (6 bases). The CDR3 is 15 amino acids. Germline V gene sequence: CDR1 ENHRY, CDR2 SYGVKD. With 3 bases removed from V and 0 bases from J, the gap between germline ends came to 10 bases. This CDR3 is CAISDGSTSTDTQYF. The CDR3 DNA is TGTGCCATCAGTGACGGGAGTACTAGCACAGATACGCAGTATTTT.

J is TRBJ1-4 and V is TRBV27; 7 bases agree with TRBD1. The CDR3 has 15 residues. Germline V gene data show CDR1 as MNHEY and CDR2 as SMNVEV (reference sequence). Losses at the gene ends were 7 bases for V and 5 bases for J; bases not matched to a gene: 10. CDR3 in amino acids: CASNHDRARNEKLFF. Here the CDR3 DNA reads TGTGCCAGCAATCATGACAGGGCGAGGAATGAAAAACTGTTTTTT.

The chain recombines TRBV5-6 with TRBJ1-4; D possibly corresponds to TRBD1 (6 bases). This CDR3 comprises 14 residues. V lost 4 bases to trimming and J lost 2 bases, with 9 bases between them. Germline CDR1 reads SGHDT; CDR2 reads YYEEEE. CDR3 loop: CASSPDRTNEKLFF. The CDR3 DNA follows: TGTGCCAGCAGCCCAGACAGGACTAATGAAAAACTGTTTTTT.

The gene calls are TRBV5-1 and TRBJ2-1; TRBD2 matches at 14 bases. Losses at the gene ends were 7 bases for V and 7 bases for J; bases not matched to a gene: 7. CDR1 SGHRS and CDR2 YFSETQ come from the germline V gene. The CDR3 covers 15 residues. The CDR3 DNA reads as TGCGCCAGCCACGACCGGACTAGCGGGGGGAATGAGCAGTTCTTC. This gives the protein CASHDRTSGGNEQFF.

The V call is TRBV24-1, the J call TRBJ2-7; a weak D match, TRBD1 (6 bases). V was cut by 5 bases and J by 4 bases, with 11 bases left in between. From germline, CDR1 is KGHDR and CDR2 SFDVKD. The CDR3 is 13 residues long. The CDR3 nucleotides are TGTGCCACCAGTGGGGACACGTTATACGAGCAGTACTTC. It yields the protein CATSGDTLYEQYF.

This clone was observed a handful of times. The chain carries TRBV11-2 and TRBJ2-1; D remains unclear. This CDR3 has 13 residues. Germline lookup yields CDR1 SGHAT and CDR2 FQNNGV. Trimming pared 0 bases from V and 7 bases from J, leaving 7 bases between. The CDR3 reads CASSLEASNEQFF. CDR3 nucleotide sequence: TGTGCCAGCAGCTTAGAAGCGAGTAATGAGCAGTTCTTC.

The J gene is TRBJ1-3, the V gene TRBV10-1; D is ambiguous. The CDR3 contains 13 residues. Between the trimmed V and J ends, which lost 6 bases and 3 bases, there was a span of 9 bases. Per germline, CDR1 WNHNN and CDR2 SYGVQD (reference sequence). The CDR3, as DNA: TGCGCCAGCAGCGCGGCAAATGGAAACACCATATATTTT. Protein product: CASSAANGNTIYF.

The genes are TRBV5-1 and TRBJ1-1; no clear D. With 4 bases removed from V and 1 base from J, the gap between germline ends came to 20 bases. Germline V CDR1 and CDR2: SGHRS, YFSETQ. CDR3 length equals 17 residues. CDR3 DNA sequence: TGCGCCAGCAGCCCATACAGCCAGTTGGGCCAGAACACTGAAGCTTTCTTT. Amino acids: CASSPYSQLGQNTEAFF.

The V and J genes are TRBV7-8 and TRBJ2-1, with TRBD2 matching over 12 bases. This CDR3 contains 16 residues. The germline CDR1 and CDR2 sequences are SGHVS and FQNEAQ. The V gene end was trimmed by 1 base and the J gene end by 7 bases; junction bases not matched to a gene: 5. The CDR3, as DNA: TGTGCCAGCAGCTTAGGTGGACTAGCGGGGATGAATGAGCAGTTCTTC. This translates into CASSLGGLAGMNEQFF.